The next 19 T cell receptor beta chains were all read from a single sample in a study of shared clonotypes between healthy human individuals (TCRdb year 2020). Library generation was performed with the immunoSEQ multiplex PCR assay. TCRdb provides this immuneACCESS table in a form limited to in-frame rearrangements. Some clones are lacking; in checked studies, under half of them reflect an unresolved V gene, and why the rest are absent is not known. Across this sample there are about 680,000 clones, with roughly 70% seen only once. Over 1.5% of the sample is held by the ten biggest clonotypes. The specimen sequenced was memory CD4+ T cells sorted from blood. The cell subset or site label corresponds to: CD45RA-negative fraction. Source of these receptors: a woman younger than 45 in good health.

V is TRBV7-6 and J is TRBJ2-7, with D maybe TRBD1 (6 bases). This CDR3 contains 14 residues. V dropped 5 bases and J dropped 6 bases, with 17 bases sitting between them. Germline V lookup: CDR1 SGHVS, CDR2 FNYEAQ. The CDR3 loop reads CASSEGQLPLEQYF. The CDR3 DNA sequence: TGTGCCAGCAGCGAAGGACAGCTACCGCTCGAGCAGTACTTC.

CDR3 protein: CAISGSGTYGYTF. In DNA form, the CDR3 reads TGTGCCATCAGTGGCTCGGGAACGTATGGCTACACCTTC. The rearrangement links TRBV10-3 to TRBJ1-2; D unclear. This CDR3 spans 13 amino acids. Germline V lookup: CDR1 ENHRY, CDR2 SYGVKD. Trimming cost V 4 bases and J 5 bases, with 11 bases left between them.

Concerning this clone itself: Other DNA variants within this sample encode the same CDR3. V usage is TRBV19 and J usage is TRBJ2-5, with no clear D. The CDR3 length is 13 residues. V shed 3 bases and J shed 3 bases, with 8 bases lying between them. Germline CDR1 is LNHDA and CDR2 is SQIVND (reference sequence). This chain's CDR3 is CASSIGREETQYF. Written as DNA, the CDR3 is TGTGCCAGTAGTATTGGTAGGGAAGAGACCCAGTACTTC.

The chain is built from TRBV18 and TRBJ2-1, with D perhaps TRBD1 (5 bases). The germline CDR1 and CDR2 sequences are KGHSH and LQKENI. This CDR3 comprises 14 residues. The V and J ends lost 3 bases and 8 bases respectively, with 14 bases between them. The CDR3 protein is CASSPPAGMHEQFF. CDR3 sequence (DNA): TGTGCCAGCTCACCTCCCGCAGGGATGCATGAGCAGTTCTTC.

The chain recombines TRBV4-1 with TRBJ2-2; TRBD1 aligns across 7 bases. Germline V lookup: CDR1 MGHRA, CDR2 YSYEKL. The CDR3 covers 16 residues. Trimming removed 3 bases from V and 1 base from J; junction bases left unmatched: 5. The DNA for the CDR3 is TGCGCCAGCAGCCAGAGGGGACAGATGAACACCGGGGAGCTGTTTTTT. Protein sequence: CASSQRGQMNTGELFF.

V is TRBV5-1 and J is TRBJ1-2; TRBD1 agrees at 9 bases. The CDR3 totals 15 residues. Germline V gene sequence: CDR1 SGHRS, CDR2 YFSETQ. The junction had 6 bases not matched to a gene; V was cut back by 3 bases and J by 3 bases. CDR3 protein: CASSSRDRADYGYTF. The CDR3 DNA follows: TGCGCCAGCAGCTCCCGGGACAGGGCAGACTATGGCTACACCTTC. The full variable domain, rest sourced from reference TRBV5-1 and TRBJ1-2, is KAGVTQTPRYLIKTRGQQVTLSCSPISGHRSVSWYQQTPGQGLQFLFEYFSETQRNKGNFPGRFSGRQFSNSRSEMNVSTLELGDSALYLCASSSRDRADYGYTFGSGTRLTVV.

The chain uses TRBV5-4 and TRBJ2-3; D not resolved. Germline V gene data show CDR1 as SGHNT and CDR2 as YYREEE (reference sequence). V lost 0 bases to trimming and J lost 0 bases, with 11 bases between them. The CDR3 runs to 16 residues. CDR3 sequence reads: CASSLAQRASTDTQYF. The CDR3, as DNA: TGTGCCAGCAGCTTGGCCCAGAGAGCTAGCACAGATACGCAGTATTTT.

V and J are TRBV4-1 and TRBJ2-5; 7 bases map to TRBD2. The V gene's germline CDR1 is MGHRA and CDR2 YSYEKL. The CDR3 spans 16 residues. V was pared by 4 bases and J by 2 bases, with 10 bases of the junction left unmatched. DNA of the CDR3: TGCGCCAGCAGCCCCGGGGTAGCGGGTATTCAAGAGACCCAGTACTTC. Translating gives CASSPGVAGIQETQYF.

Note on this clone: In the same sample, other DNA sequences code for this CDR3. The chain joins TRBV7-3 to TRBJ2-2; 7 nucleotides agree with TRBD1. Germline V gene data show CDR1 as SGHTA and CDR2 as FQGTGA. V lost 2 bases to trimming and J lost 3 bases; unmatched junction nucleotides: 3. There are 15 residues in the CDR3. Written as DNA, the CDR3 is TGTGCCAGCAGCTTAGGGACAGTTGACACCGGGGAGCTGTTTTTT. Its translation is CASSLGTVDTGELFF.

This clone was seen more than once but under ten times. The V gene is TRBV14, the J gene TRBJ2-1, with TRBD2 matching 10 bases. V lost 3 bases to trimming and J lost 0 bases; unmatched junction nucleotides: 17. CDR1 is SGHDN and CDR2 is FVKESK in the germline V gene. The CDR3 sequence is 21 residues long. CDR3 in DNA: TGTGCCAGCAGCCACCCTGTGGGCGGACTAGCGGCACCCAGCTCCTACAATGAGCAGTTCTTC. Residues: CASSHPVGGLAAPSSYNEQFF.

V usage is TRBV7-9 and J usage is TRBJ1-1; D not resolved. Germline V gene sequence: CDR1 SEHNR, CDR2 FQNEAQ (reference sequence). This CDR3 region has 14 residues. Trimming removed 2 bases from V and 0 bases from J, with 7 bases in between. This CDR3 reads CASSLYALNTEAFF. CDR3 in DNA: TGTGCCAGCAGCTTATATGCTCTGAACACTGAAGCTTTCTTT.

This clone has just a few counts. The chain links TRBV5-1 to TRBJ2-1, with 11 bases aligning to TRBD2. Germline assignment: CDR1 SGHRS and CDR2 YFSETQ. Trimming cost V 4 bases and J 8 bases; bases outside gene matches: 11. CDR3 length: 16 amino acids. This CDR3 reads CASSPGTSGVLDEQFF. Here the CDR3 DNA reads TGCGCCAGCAGCCCCGGGACTAGCGGTGTCTTGGATGAGCAGTTCTTC.

The chain recombines TRBV2 with TRBJ1-2; TRBD1 aligns across 7 bases. After removal of 4 bases from V and 2 bases from J, the junction contained 13 bases not matched to a gene. Germline CDR1 and CDR2: SNHLY and FYNNEI. This CDR3 is built from 17 residues. CDR3 coding DNA: TGTGCCAGCAGTGGGAGTTTGACAGGGAGTGGCAACTATGGCTACACCTTC. Encoded protein: CASSGSLTGSGNYGYTF.

The rearrangement uses TRBV19 and TRBJ1-1; TRBD1 is a possible D gene (5 bases). V was cut by 9 bases and J by 5 bases, with 16 bases left in between. Germline loops: CDR1 LNHDA, CDR2 SQIVND (reference sequence). CDR3 length: 13 residues. CDR3 DNA: TGTGCCAGCACGAAGGGGCTGAGAACTGAAGCTTTCTTT. Translated, it gives CASTKGLRTEAFF. Looking up the rest from reference TRBV19 and TRBJ1-1 gives the full variable domain: DGGITQSPKYLFRKEGQNVTLSCEQNLNHDAMYWYRQDPGQGLRLIYYSQIVNDFQKGDIAEGYSVSREKKESFPLTVTSAQKNPTAFYLCASTKGLRTEAFFGQGTRLTVV.

The genes are TRBV21-1 and TRBJ1-1; the D segment call TRBD1 is taken from the table without a DNA check. TRBV21-1 is given as a pseudogene. CDR3 length equals 19 residues. CDR3 nucleotide sequence: TGTGCCAGCAGCAAAGGTAGACAGGGCGAGGAGATCATGAACACTGAAGCTTTCTTT. Translating gives CASSKGRQGEEIMNTEAFF.

This chain connects TRBV28 to TRBJ1-4; D remains ambiguous. Germline CDR1 MDHEN, CDR2 SYDVKM. This CDR3 has 14 amino acids. The ends were cut back, 5 bases at V and 5 bases at J, with 12 bases in the middle. CDR3: CASSDEDGNEKLFF. Written as DNA, the CDR3 is TGTGCCAGCAGTGATGAGGACGGGAATGAAAAACTGTTTTTT.

The table lists this clone with a count of one. The chain is built from TRBV28 and TRBJ2-2; perhaps TRBD1 as D (6 bases). This CDR3 has 14 amino acids. Trimming removed 6 bases from V and 6 bases from J, with 14 bases in between. CDR1 and CDR2 (germline): MDHEN, SYDVKM. The CDR3 sequence: CASSPTGIAGELFF. The CDR3 nucleotides are TGTGCCAGCAGCCCTACAGGGATTGCCGGGGAGCTGTTTTTT. The full variable domain, with the rest looked up from reference TRBV28 and TRBJ2-2, is DVKVTQSSRYLVKRTGEKVFLECVQDMDHENMFWYRQDPGLGLRLIYFSYDVKMKEKGDIPEGYSVSREKKERFSLILESASTNQTSMYLCASSPTGIAGELFFGEGSRLTVL.

This clone turned up a few times. The chain combines TRBV27 with TRBJ1-4; no clear D gene. The CDR3 totals 15 residues. Trimming stripped 2 bases from V and 1 base from J, with 8 bases between. Germline V lookup: CDR1 MNHEY, CDR2 SMNVEV (reference sequence). The CDR3 region is CASSLLRGTNEKLFF. As DNA, the CDR3 is TGTGCCAGCAGTTTACTCCGGGGAACTAATGAAAAACTGTTTTTT.

CDR3 sequence reads: CASKAGTSGYEQYF. Here the CDR3 DNA reads TGCGCCAGCAAGGCAGGGACTAGCGGCTACGAGCAGTACTTC. The chain carries TRBV5-1 and TRBJ2-7; 11 bases fit TRBD2. The germline V gene has CDR1 SGHRS and CDR2 YFSETQ. Unmatched junction bases numbered 5, after V lost 6 bases and J lost 3 bases. The CDR3 is made up of 14 amino acids.